Included here is one T cell receptor (beta chain) sequence, with context. Original data processing: Nucleated cell counts were estimated from reference gene primer amplification. Profiled with immunoSEQ multiplex PCR; TCRdb holds only in-frame clones, not every one. V, J and clone size are those of that table, while D and trimming were read from the DNA. This sample has 130,000 to 150,000 clones, with about 89% found just once. The sample originates from a study of blood T cell repertoires in COVID-19. Study overall: The United States, Italy and Spain provided the acute and convalescent COVID-19 samples. In each case, the material was cDNA or gDNA derived from T cells, B-cell-depleted T cells, or PBMCs.

Germline CDR1 is MGHRA and CDR2 is YSYEKL. Trimming cost V 1 base and J 0 bases, with 7 bases left between them. CDR3 length: 15 residues. The specimen was peripheral blood. The genes are TRBV4-1 and TRBJ2-1; D unresolved. This receptor was identified in a man aged 45 to 65 who had recovered from COVID-19. The CDR3 protein is CASSQASSSYNEQFF. CDR3 sequence (DNA): TGCGCCAGCAGCCAAGCTAGTAGCTCCTACAATGAGCAGTTCTTC.